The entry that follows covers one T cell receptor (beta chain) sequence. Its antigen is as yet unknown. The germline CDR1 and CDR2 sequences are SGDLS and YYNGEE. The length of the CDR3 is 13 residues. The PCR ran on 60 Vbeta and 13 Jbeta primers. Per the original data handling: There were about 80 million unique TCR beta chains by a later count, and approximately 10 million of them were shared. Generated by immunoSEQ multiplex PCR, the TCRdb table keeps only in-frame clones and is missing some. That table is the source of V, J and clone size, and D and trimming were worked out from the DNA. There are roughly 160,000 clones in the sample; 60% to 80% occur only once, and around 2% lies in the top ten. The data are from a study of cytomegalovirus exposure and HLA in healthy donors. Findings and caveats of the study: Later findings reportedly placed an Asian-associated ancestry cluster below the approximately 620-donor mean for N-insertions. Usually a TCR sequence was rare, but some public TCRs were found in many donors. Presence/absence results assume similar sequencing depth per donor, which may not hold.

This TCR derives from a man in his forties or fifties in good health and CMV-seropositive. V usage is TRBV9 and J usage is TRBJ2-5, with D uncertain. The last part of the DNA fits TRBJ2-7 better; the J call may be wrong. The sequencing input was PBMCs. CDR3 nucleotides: TGTGCCAGCAGCGTAGAATCGGGTTACGAGCAGTACTTC. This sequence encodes CASSVESGYEQYF.